The 24 T cell receptor beta chains given below trace back to one sample, sequenced in a study of T cells in Graves' hyperthyroidism and ophthalmopathy. The source material, RNA transcripts, was used to amplify TCR beta CDR3 regions. When the TCR CDR3 underwent first-round RT-PCR, the HTBI primer set was used. TCRdb itself ran the multiplex PCR reads through MiXCR, one entry per CDR3 protein. The table includes hundreds of thousands of distinct CDR3 sequences, 12% to 15% detected once. The sample consisted of blood. All receptors derive from a woman aged 18-29 years with Graves' hyperthyroidism.

This clonotype was seen repeatedly, ten times or more. The chain has TRBV20-1 and TRBJ2-1; 11 bases are shared with TRBD2. Germline CDR1 is DFQATT and CDR2 is SNEGSKA (reference sequence). V lost 0 bases and J lost 2; bases outside the gene matches: 12. The CDR3 runs to 19 residues. CDR3 in amino acids: CSARDWELAGGPTYNEQFF. The DNA for the CDR3 is TGCAGTGCTAGAGATTGGGAGCTAGCGGGAGGACCAACCTACAATGAGCAGTTCTTC.

This clonotype showed up many times. The V call is TRBV7-9, the J call TRBJ2-1; 8 nucleotides line up with TRBD1. The V and J ends lost 3 bases and 5 bases, in that order; junction bases with no gene match: 6. Germline CDR1 reads SEHNR; CDR2 reads FQNEAQ (reference sequence). This CDR3 contains 15 residues. DNA for the CDR3: TGTGCCAGCAGCTTTAGGACAGGGACGGACAATGAGCAGTTCTTC. It specifies CASSFRTGTDNEQFF.

The V call is TRBV5-1, the J call TRBJ2-3; 11 bases line up with TRBD2. In germline, CDR1 is SGHRS, CDR2 YFSETQ. The CDR3 spans 15 residues. After removal of 4 bases from V and 4 bases from J, the junction contained 5 bases not matched to a gene. DNA of the CDR3: TGCGCCAGCAGCCAACTAGCGGGAGCACCAGATACGCAGTATTTT. Translated, it gives CASSQLAGAPDTQYF. Supplemented by reference TRBV5-1 and TRBJ2-3, the full variable domain reads KAGVTQTPRYLIKTRGQQVTLSCSPISGHRSVSWYQQTPGQGLQFLFEYFSETQRNKGNFPGRFSGRQFSNSRSEMNVSTLELGDSALYLCASSQLAGAPDTQYFGPGTRLTVL.

This clonotype showed up just a few times. The chain joins TRBV6-1 to TRBJ1-5; no reliable D call. This CDR3 spans 16 amino acids. Germline-derived CDR1 and CDR2 are MNHNS and SASEGT. With 2 bases removed from V and 0 bases from J, the gap between germline ends came to 11 bases. As DNA, the CDR3 is TGTGCCAGCAGTGAACCGATGAGTTATAGCAATCAGCCCCAGCATTTT. As protein: CASSEPMSYSNQPQHF.

V and J are TRBV29-1 and TRBJ2-1; D gene unclear. V dropped 2 bases and J dropped 4 bases, with 12 bases sitting between them. Germline-derived CDR1 and CDR2 are SQVTM and ANQGSEA. There are 14 residues in the CDR3. CDR3 DNA: TGCAGCGTTGAATTGTTCTATGGATACAATGAGCAGTTCTTC. It encodes CSVELFYGYNEQFF.

The chain has TRBV7-6 and TRBJ2-3; 11 bases align to TRBD2. The germline V gene has CDR1 SGHVS and CDR2 FNYEAQ. With V trimmed by 3 bases and J by 6 bases, 8 bases remained unmatched. There are 16 residues in the CDR3. The CDR3 loop reads CASSFSTSGVGDTQYF. The CDR3 nucleotides are TGTGCCAGCAGCTTTTCGACTAGCGGGGTAGGGGATACGCAGTATTTT.

This clonotype was seen many times. This chain joins TRBV30 and TRBJ2-5; D is possibly TRBD1 (5 bases). Looked up from germline, CDR1 is GTSNPN and CDR2 is SVGIG (reference sequence). This CDR3 contains 12 residues. Deletions cut 4 bases from V and 2 bases from J, with 8 bases between. The CDR3 reads CAWTGYQETQYF. The CDR3 nucleotides read TGTGCCTGGACAGGGTATCAAGAGACCCAGTACTTC.

The sample holds a few counts of this clonotype. V and J are TRBV29-1 and TRBJ2-3; 7 bases line up with TRBD2. CDR3 size: 14 residues. Germline V gene lookup returns CDR1 SQVTM and CDR2 ANQGSEA. V trimming: 6 bases; J trimming: 4 bases; junction bases outside the gene matches: 10. CDR3 in amino acids: CSVASGMGADTQYF. As DNA, the CDR3 is TGCAGCGTCGCAAGCGGGATGGGGGCAGATACGCAGTATTTT.

The chain couples TRBV15 to TRBJ2-7; 9 bases agree with TRBD1. Losses at the gene ends were 1 base for V and 4 bases for J; bases not matched to a gene: 2. The CDR3 is 14 residues long. CDR1 LNHNV and CDR2 YYDKDF come from the germline V gene (reference sequence). DNA for the CDR3: TGTGCCACCAGCAGAGGGACAGGGGAATACGAGCAGTACTTC. As protein: CATSRGTGEYEQYF.

This sequence joins TRBV7-2 and TRBJ2-2; D may be TRBD2 (5 bases). There are 15 residues in the CDR3. Trimming stripped 5 bases from V and 3 bases from J, with 13 bases between. Germline V gives CDR1 SGHTA, CDR2 FQGNSA. The CDR3 is CASSPLSVYTGELFF. As DNA, the CDR3 is TGTGCCAGCAGCCCACTTAGCGTATACACCGGGGAGCTGTTTTTT. The full variable domain, rest sourced from reference TRBV7-2 and TRBJ2-2, is GAGVSQSPSNKVTEKGKDVELRCDPISGHTALYWYRQSLGQGLEFLIYFQGNSAPDKSGLPSDRFSAERTGGSVSTLTIQRTQQEDSAVYLCASSPLSVYTGELFFGEGSRLTVL.

The chain recombines TRBV6-5 with TRBJ2-5; possible D gene TRBD1, 6 bases. V shed 2 bases and J shed 7 bases, with 14 bases lying between them. The CDR3 covers 14 residues. Germline V gene sequence: CDR1 MNHEY, CDR2 SVGAGI. In DNA, the CDR3 is TGTGCCAGCAGTTACCAGGGGCCTGGGGGGACCCAGTACTTC. This translates into CASSYQGPGGTQYF.

The rearrangement links TRBV5-6 to TRBJ1-1; D gene ambiguous. V was pared by 4 bases and J by 1 base, with 11 bases between. Germline V gives CDR1 SGHDT, CDR2 YYEEEE. The CDR3 has 14 amino acids. CDR3 amino acids: CASSPVDQNTEAFF. CDR3 coding DNA: TGTGCCAGCAGCCCCGTGGACCAGAACACTGAAGCTTTCTTT.

J is TRBJ2-7 and V is TRBV4-1, with 10 bases that match TRBD1. V trimming: 5 bases; J trimming: 4 bases; junction bases outside the gene matches: 14. Germline lookup yields CDR1 MGHRA and CDR2 YSYEKL. This CDR3 has 17 amino acids. The CDR3 spells CASSVTHTGQGLYEQYF. The CDR3 DNA follows: TGCGCCAGCAGCGTCACACATACGGGACAGGGGTTGTACGAGCAGTACTTC.

The chain has TRBV28 and TRBJ1-5; weak D call: TRBD1 (5 bases). The V gene's germline CDR1 is MDHEN and CDR2 SYDVKM. The germline V and J ends were trimmed by 6 bases and 8 bases, with 20 bases remaining between them. There are 15 residues in the CDR3. The CDR3 nucleotides read TGTGCCAGCAGCCCCAGTGGTGAGGGGATGGAGCCCCAGCATTTT. This sequence encodes CASSPSGEGMEPQHF.

This sequence joins TRBV7-8 and TRBJ2-4; TRBD2 might be the D (6 bases). V lost 4 bases and J 1 base, leaving 20 bases between the germline ends. Germline-derived CDR1 and CDR2 are SGHVS and FQNEAQ. CDR3 length: 18 amino acids. CDR3 DNA: TGTGCCAGCAGCTACAGTCAATGGAGGGAGAGGGCCAAAAACATTCAGTACTTC. This translates into CASSYSQWRERAKNIQYF.

This clonotype was recorded a few times. The chain joins TRBV28 to TRBJ2-5, with D perhaps being TRBD1 or TRBD2 (5 bases each). The ends were cut back, 5 bases at V and 13 bases at J, with 26 bases in the middle. The germline CDR1 and CDR2 sequences are MDHEN and SYDVKM. CDR3 length equals 15 residues. This chain's CDR3 is CASSLQGNYHPRVYF. The CDR3 nucleotides are TGTGCCAGCAGTCTTCAGGGCAACTATCATCCGAGGGTGTACTTC.

This clonotype occurred many times. The V and J genes are TRBV7-3 and TRBJ2-2; D is ambiguous. The ends were cut back, 5 bases at V and 5 bases at J, with 9 bases in the middle. There are 13 residues in the CDR3. The germline V gene encodes CDR1 SGHTA and CDR2 FQGTGA. As DNA, the CDR3 is TGTGCCAGCAGCCTGATCAGGACCGGGGAGCTGTTTTTT. Its translation is CASSLIRTGELFF.

There are many counts of this clonotype. This chain uses TRBV4-1 with TRBJ2-7; D remains unclear. Trimming left V 4 bases short and J 4 bases short, with 17 bases between. CDR1 is MGHRA and CDR2 is YSYEKL in the germline V gene. This CDR3 region has 15 residues. The CDR3 reads CASSLRYSLSYEQYF. CDR3 DNA sequence: TGCGCCAGCAGCCTAAGGTACAGCCTCTCTTACGAGCAGTACTTC.

This chain uses TRBV7-9 with TRBJ1-3; maybe TRBD1 (5 bases). Trimming cost V 8 bases and J 0 bases, with 14 bases left between them. The CDR3 contains 15 residues. The germline CDR1 and CDR2 sequences are SEHNR and FQNEAQ (reference sequence). CDR3 DNA sequence: TGTGCCAGCGTACCCGCGGGGGGCTCTGGAAACACCATATATTTT. This gives the protein CASVPAGGSGNTIYF.

This clonotype came up many times. This sequence joins TRBV3-1 and TRBJ1-5, with TRBD1 identical over 9 bases. CDR3 length equals 17 residues. Germline V lookup: CDR1 LGHDT, CDR2 YNNKEL (reference sequence). J lost 2 bases, V lost 1 base, and 6 bases had no gene match. The CDR3 reads CASSQVIRDRGNQPQHF. The CDR3 DNA follows: TGTGCCAGCAGCCAAGTGATTAGGGACAGGGGCAATCAGCCCCAGCATTTT.

The chain is built from TRBV20-1 and TRBJ1-1; D possibly corresponds to TRBD1 (5 bases). Trimming pared 3 bases from V and 3 bases from J, leaving 14 bases between. CDR3 length: 14 amino acids. Germline V CDR1 and CDR2: DFQATT, SNEGSKA (reference sequence). The DNA for the CDR3 is TGCAGTGCTAGTCCCCGCAGGGCTTACACTGAAGCTTTCTTT. Translated, it gives CSASPRRAYTEAFF.

The chain joins TRBV4-1 to TRBJ2-7; D is undetermined. The germline V gene encodes CDR1 MGHRA and CDR2 YSYEKL. The CDR3 contains 15 residues. V was cut by 4 bases and J by 2 bases, with 15 bases left in between. CDR3 sequence: CASSLDEVRAYEQYF. The DNA for the CDR3 is TGCGCCAGCAGCCTGGACGAGGTCAGAGCCTACGAGCAGTACTTC.

In this sample, this clonotype turned up a few times. This sequence joins TRBV20-1 and TRBJ1-3; possible D gene TRBD1, 5 bases. The V gene's germline CDR1 is DFQATT and CDR2 SNEGSKA (reference sequence). Trimming removed 8 bases at V and 0 bases at J, with 5 bases between. CDR3 length: 11 amino acids. The CDR3 loop reads CSQGSGNTIYF. In DNA form, the CDR3 reads TGCAGTCAGGGCTCTGGAAACACCATATATTTT.

The chain carries TRBV29-1 and TRBJ1-1; a possible D gene is TRBD1 (5 bases). CDR1 and CDR2 from the germline V gene are SQVTM and ANQGSEA. This CDR3 is 14 amino acids long. Trimming pared 7 bases from V and 3 bases from J, leaving 18 bases between. The CDR3 region is CSAKNQGQYTEAFF. CDR3 coding DNA: TGCAGCGCCAAAAATCAGGGCCAATACACTGAAGCTTTCTTT.